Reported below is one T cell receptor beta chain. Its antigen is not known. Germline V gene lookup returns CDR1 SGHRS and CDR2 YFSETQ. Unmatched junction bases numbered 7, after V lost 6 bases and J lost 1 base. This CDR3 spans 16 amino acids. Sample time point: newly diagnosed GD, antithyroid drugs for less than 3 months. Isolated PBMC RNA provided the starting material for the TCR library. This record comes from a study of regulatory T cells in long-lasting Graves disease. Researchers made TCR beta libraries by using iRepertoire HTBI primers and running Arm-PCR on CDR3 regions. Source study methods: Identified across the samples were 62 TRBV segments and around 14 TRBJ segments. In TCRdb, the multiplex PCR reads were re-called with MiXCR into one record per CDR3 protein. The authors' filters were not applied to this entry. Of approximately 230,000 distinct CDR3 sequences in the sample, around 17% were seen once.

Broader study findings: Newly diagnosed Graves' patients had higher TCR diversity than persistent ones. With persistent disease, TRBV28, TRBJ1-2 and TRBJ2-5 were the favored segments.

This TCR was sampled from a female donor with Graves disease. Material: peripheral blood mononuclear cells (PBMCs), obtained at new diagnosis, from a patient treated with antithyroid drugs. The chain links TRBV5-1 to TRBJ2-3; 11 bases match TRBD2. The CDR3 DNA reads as TGCGCCAGCACCCCATCGACTAGCGGGGGCACAGATACGCAGTATTTT. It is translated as CASTPSTSGGTDTQYF.